A single sample gave rise to the 13 T cell receptor beta chains below, sequenced in a study of cytomegalovirus exposure and HLA in healthy donors. Researchers ran the PCR with 60 Vbeta and 13 Jbeta primers. The method was immunoSEQ multiplex PCR; TCRdb's version includes in-frame clones alone and lacks a portion of them. This table has 100,000 to 150,000 clones, roughly 80% appearing once. Material for sequencing was PBMCs. All receptors derive from a man aged 18 to 30 in good health and CMV-seropositive.

The J gene is TRBJ2-6, the V gene TRBV5-1; 7 positions match TRBD2. The CDR3 contains 18 residues. Trimming removed 4 bases from V and 4 bases from J; junction bases left unmatched: 14. Germline values: CDR1 SGHRS, CDR2 YFSETQ. DNA of the CDR3: TGCGCCAGCAGCATAAAACGCTGGGGGGGAAGAGGGGCCAACGTCCTGACTTTC. Encoded protein: CASSIKRWGGRGANVLTF.

The chain carries TRBV5-1 and TRBJ2-2; 9 bases agree with TRBD2. This CDR3 has 19 residues. The germline gives CDR1 SGHRS, CDR2 YFSETQ. The V and J ends lost 1 base and 4 bases, in that order; junction bases with no gene match: 14. CDR3 nucleotide sequence: TGCGCCAGCAGCTTGAATCGTGCGGGAGGGGGTGTCATCACCGGGGAGCTGTTTTTT. Its protein is CASSLNRAGGGVITGELFF.

V is TRBV5-1 and J is TRBJ1-1; no definite D call. The length of the CDR3 is 15 residues. Trimming left V 0 bases short and J 3 bases short, with 12 bases between. Germline loops: CDR1 SGHRS, CDR2 YFSETQ. The CDR3 bases are TGCGCCAGCAGCTTGGCCAACGTGCGGGACACTGAAGCTTTCTTT. Its translation is CASSLANVRDTEAFF. The whole variable domain, filled in from reference TRBV5-1 and TRBJ1-1, reads KAGVTQTPRYLIKTRGQQVTLSCSPISGHRSVSWYQQTPGQGLQFLFEYFSETQRNKGNFPGRFSGRQFSNSRSEMNVSTLELGDSALYLCASSLANVRDTEAFFGQGTRLTVV.

The chain links TRBV19 to TRBJ2-5; 11 nucleotides align to TRBD2. V dropped 3 bases and J dropped 5; count of bases not matched to a gene: 11. Germline lookup yields CDR1 LNHDA and CDR2 SQIVND (reference sequence). CDR3 length: 17 residues. CDR3 protein: CASSILLAGGPEETQYF. The CDR3 DNA is TGTGCCAGTAGTATCTTATTAGCGGGGGGGCCCGAGGAGACCCAGTACTTC.

The CDR3 here is CASSLRGNTKGIYEQYF. CDR3 DNA sequence: TGTGCCAGCAGCCTACGAGGTAATACTAAGGGGATCTACGAGCAGTACTTC. V is TRBV11-2 and J is TRBJ2-7; TRBD1 is a possible D gene (5 bases). Between the trimmed V and J ends, which lost 5 bases and 3 bases, there was a span of 23 bases. Germline V lookup: CDR1 SGHAT, CDR2 FQNNGV. CDR3 length equals 17 residues.

The V and J genes are TRBV11-2 and TRBJ2-1; no clear D. This CDR3 region has 12 residues. Germline CDR1 SGHAT, CDR2 FQNNGV. Between the trimmed V and J ends, which lost 3 bases and 10 bases, there was a span of 10 bases. The CDR3 sequence is CASSFELKEQFF. The CDR3 DNA reads TGTGCCAGCAGCTTTGAACTTAAGGAGCAGTTCTTC.

This clone was detected a few times. The chain uses TRBV10-2 and TRBJ2-3, with a tentative D call TRBD1 (5 bases). The V gene lost 4 bases and the J gene lost 2 bases, with 7 bases spanning the gap. CDR1 WSHSY and CDR2 SAAADI come from the germline V gene. The CDR3 is made up of 13 amino acids. The CDR3 DNA reads as TGCGCCAGCAGTGGGACATTCACAGATACGCAGTATTTT. As protein: CASSGTFTDTQYF.

The chain joins TRBV12-5 to TRBJ1-1, with D possibly TRBD1 on 5 matching bases. The ends were cut back, 3 bases at V and 1 base at J, with 12 bases in the middle. This CDR3 spans 15 amino acids. Germline CDR1 reads LGHNT; CDR2 reads FRNRAP. The CDR3 DNA reads as TGTGCTAGTGGTTTTTTCGGGGGAGGGAACACTGAAGCTTTCTTT. It is translated as CASGFFGGGNTEAFF.

The V call is TRBV5-1, the J call TRBJ2-1, with D possibly being TRBD2 (6 bases). Germline-derived CDR1 and CDR2 are SGHRS and YFSETQ. V was pared by 0 bases and J by 8 bases, with 15 bases between. This CDR3 region has 15 residues. The CDR3 sequence: CASSLVPGQRDEQFF. The CDR3 coding sequence is TGCGCCAGCAGCTTGGTACCAGGCCAGCGGGATGAGCAGTTCTTC.

This clone was seen a few times. The V and J genes are TRBV4-3 and TRBJ1-2; the match to TRBD1 covers 8 bases. This CDR3 comprises 13 residues. Unmatched junction bases numbered 0, after V lost 3 bases and J lost 3 bases. Germline V lookup: CDR1 LGHNA, CDR2 YSLEER. CDR3 in amino acids: CASSQTGDYGYTF. CDR3 coding DNA: TGCGCCAGCAGCCAGACAGGGGACTATGGCTACACCTTC.

The V call is TRBV29-1, the J call TRBJ1-2; D is undetermined. This CDR3 comprises 12 residues. V lost 1 base and J 6 bases, leaving 9 bases between the germline ends. Germline lookup yields CDR1 SQVTM and CDR2 ANQGSEA. CDR3 sequence (DNA): TGCAGCGTTGAAGTAAGCGGGAATGGCTACACCTTC. It encodes CSVEVSGNGYTF.

V gene TRBV7-8 combines with J gene TRBJ2-7; TRBD2 matches at 10 bases. This CDR3 is 15 amino acids long. Germline assignment: CDR1 SGHVS and CDR2 FQNEAQ. V was pared by 1 base and J by 3 bases, with 3 bases of the junction left unmatched. CDR3 residues: CASSLEASGSYEQYF. The DNA of the CDR3 is TGTGCCAGCAGCTTAGAAGCTAGCGGGAGCTACGAGCAGTACTTC.

A single count supports this clone. This chain uses TRBV7-9 with TRBJ2-3, with 7 positions matching TRBD2. The CDR3 contains 15 residues. Germline V gives CDR1 SEHNR, CDR2 FQNEAQ (reference sequence). The V gene end was trimmed by 3 bases and the J gene end by 2 bases; junction bases not matched to a gene: 5. The CDR3 nucleotides are TGTGCCAGCAGCTTCGGCCTAGCGGTCACAGATACGCAGTATTTT. It specifies CASSFGLAVTDTQYF.